This TCR beta chain is drawn from a study of cytomegalovirus exposure and HLA in healthy donors. PCR used 60 Vbeta primers and 13 Jbeta primers. Some clones are missing from TCRdb's copy, which holds only in-frame ones; the method was immunoSEQ multiplex PCR. The sample has about 130,000 clones, roughly 17% seen once. At the time of sampling, donors were nominally healthy, though unrecorded immune exposures were likely. Germline CDR1 reads SGHRS; CDR2 reads YFSETQ. Trimming shortened V by 4 bases and J by 0 bases, and 16 bases separated the two germline ends. The CDR3 totals 16 residues. This receptor was taken from a female donor in good health and CMV-seropositive. Material for sequencing was PBMCs. The chain is built from TRBV5-1 and TRBJ1-1, with a possible D match to TRBD1 (5 bases). CDR3 in DNA: TGCGCCAGCAGCCCGGCCCCGGGCAGGGTGAACACTGAAGCTTTCTTT. Translated, it gives CASSPAPGRVNTEAFF.